This TCR beta chain was obtained from a study of long-term antiretroviral therapy in people with HIV. This CDR3 has 15 amino acids. Germline CDR1 LGHNA, CDR2 YSLEER. V shed 5 bases and J shed 1 base, with 14 bases lying between them. They ran version v3.0 of the immunoSEQ assay at survey level. TCRdb's table, derived via immunoSEQ multiplex PCR, lists solely in-frame clones and lacks some. Altogether around 20,000 clones are present, about 80% being singletons, with the ten largest covering about 4.9%. This TCR came from a man aged 18 to 29 with HIV. The chain recombines TRBV4-3 with TRBJ1-2; D is ambiguous. The specimen comprised unsorted PBMCs, sampled 0.5 years after starting antiretroviral therapy. DNA of the CDR3: TGCGCCAGCAGCTCAAGGGAAAAAGTTAACTATGGCTACACCTTC. As protein: CASSSREKVNYGYTF.